This is a list of T cell receptor beta chains from one sample in a study of T-cell memory formation after mild COVID-19. TCRdb reprocessed the 5' RACE reads via MiXCR and lists one record per CDR3 protein. The table records about 430,000 distinct CDR3 sequences, approximately 25% of them present only once. The material sequenced was PBMCs or a T cell subset sorted from them (not recorded which). The receptors come from an adult woman who had mild COVID-19 (a few samples of this study predate the infection). Cell type and time point are not known. The conserved cysteine and the conserved F or W are not part of the CDR3 here. For some rows the clone size is stated as once, few or many, or as a class when expanded; others skip it.

>.|TRBV5-1|TRBJ2-2
ASSFSREPTGELF
>few|TRBV6-6|TRBJ2-5
ASSYGQETQY
>.|TRBV9|TRBJ2-3
ASSASGYSTDTQY
>few|TRBV12-3/TRBV12-4|TRBJ2-1
ASSLLGGREQF
>.|TRBV7-2|TRBJ2-2
ASSFIAGGNTGELF
>many|TRBV7-2|TRBJ2-5
ASSQGYQETQY
>many|TRBV24-1|TRBJ2-2
ATRKNTGELF
>.|TRBV7-2|TRBJ2-3
ASSPGGANTQY
>few|TRBV3-1|TRBJ2-7
ASSQGTGVYEQY
>.|TRBV29-1|TRBJ2-7
SVEVRLHEQY
>.|TRBV2|TRBJ2-1
ASSPSSGGALDNEQF
>.|TRBV12-3/TRBV12-4|TRBJ2-3
ASSRGLRTDTQY
>few|TRBV5-5|TRBJ2-3
ASSWARAPSDTQY
>.|TRBV12-3/TRBV12-4|TRBJ1-1
ASGKTVNTEAF
>few|TRBV4-1|TRBJ2-5
ASSQDQNMGTQY
>.|TRBV5-1|TRBJ2-7
ASSLGGGGSTYEQY
>few|TRBV5-4|TRBJ2-1
ASSTKERYNEQF
>few|TRBV5-1|TRBJ2-3
ASLSLGTGTQY
>.|TRBV9|TRBJ1-5
ASSVAASSGQPQH
>few|TRBV10-2|TRBJ1-2
ASRTDRDGGYT
>.|TRBV20-1|TRBJ2-1
SARGRLDPSPF
>.|TRBV2|TRBJ1-5
ASSNTGGRNQPQH
>.|TRBV7-2|TRBJ2-3
ASSSVAAGIADTQY
>many|TRBV4-1|TRBJ2-1
ASSQARGWTSGRAEYNEQF
>few|TRBV12-5|TRBJ2-5
ASGTGKETQY
>few|TRBV18|TRBJ1-1
ASSPTQGRTNTEAF
>.|TRBV5-1|TRBJ2-3
ASSAGTGLRTDTQY
>few|TRBV11-2|TRBJ2-1
ASSTLAGAFSYNEQF
>many|TRBV27|TRBJ2-4
ASSRAGSGSKNIQY
>.|TRBV9|TRBJ2-5
ASSVARQLQETQY
>few|TRBV5-1|TRBJ1-2
ASSARDREDGYT
>.|TRBV19|TRBJ2-1
ASSLSPASGNEQF
>.|TRBV6-2/TRBV6-3|TRBJ2-2
ASSYLDPSTGELF
>few|TRBV12-3/TRBV12-4|TRBJ2-6
ASRGWGRFRTGMT
>once|TRBV24-1|TRBJ2-4
ATSIRGGLAKNIQY
>few|TRBV5-1|TRBJ1-2
ASSLGYILDSPNYGYT
>.|TRBV29-1|TRBJ1-2
SVKAGRDYGYT
>.|TRBV19|TRBJ1-5
ASSIRQGANQPQH
>few|TRBV29-1|TRBJ2-3
SVSGNTTDTQY
>few|TRBV4-1|TRBJ2-4
ASSQDRDKRLGKNIQY
>.|TRBV10-3|TRBJ2-7
ATAPTGDTSTGYEQY
>.|TRBV18|TRBJ2-5
ASSPQRTVQETQY
>.|TRBV5-1|TRBJ2-1
ASRWTSGVDNEQF
>.|TRBV12-3/TRBV12-4|TRBJ1-1
ASSSGSRTGNTEAF
>few|TRBV7-2|TRBJ1-5
ASSSGMGSNQPQH
>many|TRBV5-1|TRBJ2-7
ASSLQGYEQY
>few|TRBV2|TRBJ1-6
ASSLEGSYNSPLH
>.|TRBV5-1|TRBJ2-5
ASSLIGLAGAQETQY
>.|TRBV9|TRBJ2-7
ASSVVAGGEQY
>few|TRBV5-1|TRBJ2-1
ASSLVEAAYNEQF
>few|TRBV20-1|TRBJ1-4
SARGHVPGQGGLYEKLF
>.|TRBV6-5|TRBJ1-1
ASRQNTEAF
>.|TRBV29-1|TRBJ1-2
SVDHPSAYGYT